This T cell receptor beta chain was identified during a study of T-cell reconstitution after alpha-beta-depleted transplantation in children (TCRdb year 2016). Regarding the complete study: Using TCR repertoire profiling, the study followed T-cell immune reconstitution in a quantitative way in children after TCRalphabeta/CD19-depleted allogeneic hematopoietic cell transplantation.

Comment on this clonotype: It lacks a known antigen. Per-nucleotide qualities are absent, and no much larger clonotype sits a single base away.

Receptors were amplified or captured by PCR. The listed sequencing device is Illumina HiSeq 2500. TCR libraries were prepared with molecular barcoding, using unique molecular identifiers to normalize TCRbeta repertoire quantification. Starting from the raw public reads, TCRdb applied fastp trimming at Q25, assembled clones with MiXCR and retained in-frame beta chains. Identical CDR3 protein sequences are pooled into one entry, listed with their most common genes and DNA. This sample holds about 610,000 distinct CDR3 sequences; 8% to 11% were observed only once. Less than 4.5% of the sample lies in the top ten. Relative to germline, V is missing 3 bases and J is missing 5 bases, with 12 bases of the junction outside any gene match. The germline V gene encodes CDR1 MNHEY and CDR2 SMNVEV (reference sequence). The CDR3 holds 17 amino acids from the cysteine to the phenylalanine. The DNA shown is the 51-base CDR3, in frame from base 1.

The chain uses TRBV27 and TRBJ2-7, with 11 bases matching TRBD2. This TCR derives from a human donor who donated a stem cell graft to a child with acute myeloid leukemia. The source was PBMCs from the stem cell graft donor, collected from the stem cell graft. CDR3 sequence: CASSFRGLAATEDEQYF. Here is the DNA: TGTGCCAGCAGTTTTCGGGGACTAGCGGCTACCGAGGACGAGCAGTACTTC.